Shown below are 17 T cell receptor beta chains from a single sample sequenced in a study of shared clonotypes between healthy human individuals. The table came from immunoSEQ multiplex PCR; TCRdb's copy has only in-frame clones and leaves some out. Of some 1.5 million clones listed, roughly 96% are singletons. The sample was naive CD4+ T cells sorted from blood. The subset: CD45RA+ positively selected. The receptors stem from a man aged 25 to 45 in good health.

This chain links TRBV19 with TRBJ2-7, with 7 bases aligning to TRBD1. V trimming: 1 base; J trimming: 4 bases; junction bases outside the gene matches: 4. This CDR3 is built from 14 residues. Germline lookup yields CDR1 LNHDA and CDR2 SQIVND (reference sequence). CDR3 bases: TGTGCCAGTAGTATAGGACAGGGAGATTACGAGCAGTACTTC. Residues: CASSIGQGDYEQYF.

The V call is TRBV5-6, the J call TRBJ2-3; D gene ambiguous. The V gene lost 3 bases and the J gene lost 2 bases, with 7 bases spanning the gap. The germline V gene has CDR1 SGHDT and CDR2 YYEEEE. The CDR3 sequence is 13 residues long. CDR3 sequence: CASSSQPTDTQYF. CDR3 nucleotide sequence: TGTGCCAGCAGCTCCCAGCCCACAGATACGCAGTATTTT.

This chain joins TRBV6-4 and TRBJ1-5; D unresolved. The germline CDR1 and CDR2 sequences are MRHNA and SNTAGT. The CDR3 is 12 residues long. V lost 9 bases to trimming and J lost 6 bases, with 12 bases between them. CDR3 loop: CASIIWGQPQHF. CDR3 nucleotide sequence: TGTGCCAGTATTATTTGGGGTCAGCCCCAGCATTTT.

This clone was counted a few times. The rearrangement uses TRBV19 and TRBJ2-2; D is perhaps TRBD1 (6 bases). The V end lost 6 bases, the J end lost 9 bases, and 17 bases lay between the germline ends. CDR3 length: 14 residues. Germline loops: CDR1 LNHDA, CDR2 SQIVND (reference sequence). As DNA, the CDR3 is TGTGCCAGTAGGATGGACAGTCTACACCGGGAGCTGTTTTTT. Protein product: CASRMDSLHRELFF.

The chain carries TRBV6-5 and TRBJ2-1; D is possibly TRBD1 or TRBD2 (6 bases each). CDR1 is MNHEY and CDR2 is SVGAGI in the germline V gene. Trimming removed 4 bases at V and 5 bases at J, with 18 bases between. The CDR3 is made up of 16 amino acids. The CDR3 DNA sequence: TGTGCCAGCAGTTCCATGGGGGGCAACGGGGACAATGAGCAGTTCTTC. Translating gives CASSSMGGNGDNEQFF.

This clone was recorded only once. Distinct nucleotide sequences in the sample also encode this CDR3. The rearrangement joins TRBV5-5 to TRBJ2-1; tentative D call: TRBD1 (5 bases). The germline V and J ends were trimmed by 2 bases and 1 base, with 10 bases remaining between them. The CDR3 loop spans 15 amino acids. Germline CDR1 and CDR2: SGHKS and YYEKEE (reference sequence). The CDR3 protein is CASSLTGDSYNEQFF. CDR3 DNA sequence: TGTGCCAGCAGCTTAACAGGTGATTCCTACAATGAGCAGTTCTTC.

The chain carries TRBV4-3 and TRBJ2-3, with no clear D. CDR3 size: 15 residues. Deletions cut 5 bases from V and 2 bases from J, with 14 bases between. CDR1 is LGHNA and CDR2 is YSLEER in the germline V gene. The CDR3 coding sequence is TGCGCCAGCAGCTCCCAATTGAATCCCACAGATACGCAGTATTTT. Protein product: CASSSQLNPTDTQYF.

The rearrangement joins TRBV9 to TRBJ2-7, with TRBD1 matching 10 bases. Germline CDR1 and CDR2: SGDLS and YYNGEE. There are 17 residues in the CDR3. The V gene end was trimmed by 3 bases and the J gene end by 1 base; junction bases not matched to a gene: 10. The CDR3 reads CASSAETGTGVSYEQYF. CDR3 bases: TGTGCCAGCAGCGCAGAGACAGGGACAGGGGTTTCCTACGAGCAGTACTTC.

This chain links TRBV6-6 with TRBJ2-2, with 12 bases identical to TRBD2. Per germline, CDR1 MNHNY and CDR2 SVGAGI (reference sequence). V trimming: 5 bases; J trimming: 5 bases; junction bases outside the gene matches: 3. The CDR3 spans 15 residues. The CDR3 DNA sequence: TGTGCCAGCAGTGCCCTAGCGGGAGGGACCGGGGAGCTGTTTTTT. Its protein is CASSALAGGTGELFF.

The chain has TRBV18 and TRBJ2-7, with D possibly being TRBD1 or TRBD2 (5 bases each). Trimming removed 6 bases at V and 0 bases at J, with 12 bases between. The length of the CDR3 is 14 residues. The germline CDR1 and CDR2 sequences are KGHSH and LQKENI. The DNA for the CDR3 is TGTGCCAGCTCCGTCCGGGACCACTCCTACGAGCAGTACTTC. Protein product: CASSVRDHSYEQYF. Based on the CDR3 plus reference TRBV18 and TRBJ2-7, the full variable domain is NAGVMQNPRHLVRRRGQEARLRCSPMKGHSHVYWYRQLPEEGLKFMVYLQKENIIDESGMPKERFSAEFPKEGPSILRIQQVVRGDSAAYFCASSVRDHSYEQYFGPGTRLTVT.

This chain uses TRBV7-8 with TRBJ2-1; 10 positions agree with TRBD1. Germline assignment: CDR1 SGHVS and CDR2 FQNEAQ. Trimming took 4 bases from V and 7 from J; bases not matched to a gene: 10. CDR3 length: 16 amino acids. CDR3 sequence: CASSSGGGQGLNEQFF. The CDR3, as DNA: TGTGCCAGCAGCTCAGGCGGGGGACAGGGGCTGAATGAGCAGTTCTTC.

The chain uses TRBV6-5 and TRBJ2-5; D may match TRBD1 or TRBD2 (5 bases each). V was pared by 0 bases and J by 5 bases, with 10 bases between. Per germline, CDR1 MNHEY and CDR2 SVGAGI. CDR3 size: 14 residues. In DNA, the CDR3 is TGTGCCAGCAGTTACTCGCTAGCAGGGGAGACCCAGTACTTC. As protein: CASSYSLAGETQYF.

This clone has only one observation. The chain couples TRBV7-6 to TRBJ2-3; TRBD2 aligns across 7 bases. The CDR3 has 18 residues. The germline gives CDR1 SGHVS, CDR2 FNYEAQ. V lost 1 base and J lost 4; bases outside the gene matches: 14. DNA of the CDR3: TGTGCCAGCAGCTTAGGGGTGGCTAGCGGCCTCAAACCAGATACGCAGTATTTT. It yields the protein CASSLGVASGLKPDTQYF.

The chain has TRBV19 and TRBJ2-7; TRBD1 aligns across 7 bases. Germline loops: CDR1 LNHDA, CDR2 SQIVND (reference sequence). This CDR3 spans 13 amino acids. Germline trimming cut 1 base from V and 4 bases from J; bases unmatched to any gene: 1. CDR3 sequence reads: CASSIGGQYEQYF. CDR3 in DNA: TGTGCCAGTAGTATAGGGGGACAGTACGAGCAGTACTTC.

Here the CDR3 reads CASMEGPNEKLFF. In nucleotides, the CDR3 is TGCGCCAGCATGGAAGGCCCTAATGAAAAACTGTTTTTT. This chain joins TRBV5-1 and TRBJ1-4; D is ambiguous. Looked up from germline, CDR1 is SGHRS and CDR2 is YFSETQ. Deletions cut 6 bases from V and 3 bases from J, with 9 bases between. The CDR3 is 13 amino acids.

The chain uses TRBV6-1 and TRBJ1-1; no reliable D call. V was clipped by 8 bases and J by 4 bases, with 14 bases between them. This CDR3 contains 13 residues. Germline V gives CDR1 MNHNS, CDR2 SASEGT. The DNA for the CDR3 is TGTGCCAGCCTGAGGGTCGTGAGCACTGAAGCTTTCTTT. It specifies CASLRVVSTEAFF.

This sequence joins TRBV5-8 and TRBJ2-1, with 11 bases lining up with TRBD1. The CDR3 loop spans 18 amino acids. Germline V gives CDR1 SGHTS, CDR2 YDEGEE. The V gene end was trimmed by 0 bases and the J gene end by 2 bases; junction bases not matched to a gene: 7. The chain's CDR3 is CASSLVGTGGHAYNEQFF. The CDR3 DNA sequence: TGTGCCAGCAGCTTGGTAGGGACAGGGGGTCATGCCTACAATGAGCAGTTCTTC.